A single sample is the source of the 12 T cell receptor beta chains below, sequenced in a study of cytomegalovirus exposure and HLA in healthy donors. PCR primers comprised 60 Vbeta and 13 Jbeta primers. The assay was immunoSEQ multiplex PCR, and TCRdb's table has in-frame clones only and misses some. The table lists under 130,000 clones. Sequenced: PBMCs. The origin of the receptors is a man aged 35 to 55 in good health and CMV-seronegative.

The chain carries TRBV7-9 and TRBJ2-7, with 9 nucleotides matching TRBD2. The J segment lost 0 bases and the V segment lost 5 bases, leaving 5 bases of the junction unmatched. The germline V gene encodes CDR1 SEHNR and CDR2 FQNEAQ (reference sequence). There are 15 residues in the CDR3. The CDR3 bases are TGTGCCAGCAGCCCTCAAGCGGGAGGCTCCTACGAGCAGTACTTC. It codes for CASSPQAGGSYEQYF. Full variable domain (remainder filled in from reference TRBV7-9 and TRBJ2-7): DTGVSQNPRHKITKRGQNVTFRCDPISEHNRLYWYRQTLGQGPEFLTYFQNEAQLEKSRLLSDRFSAERPKGSFSTLEIQRTEQGDSAMYLCASSPQAGGSYEQYFGPGTRLTVT.

The chain uses TRBV28 and TRBJ2-7; TRBD1 agrees at 8 bases. After removal of 6 bases from V and 5 bases from J, the junction contained 12 bases not matched to a gene. Germline V gene sequence: CDR1 MDHEN, CDR2 SYDVKM. CDR3 size: 15 residues. The CDR3 spells CASSRRTGSTHEQYF. The DNA of the CDR3 is TGTGCCAGCAGCAGGAGGACAGGGTCTACCCACGAGCAGTACTTC.

The chain couples TRBV9 to TRBJ2-7, with 7 bases that match TRBD2. The CDR3 spans 14 residues. Trimming removed 0 bases from V and 4 bases from J; junction bases left unmatched: 4. Germline CDR1 SGDLS, CDR2 YYNGEE. The DNA for the CDR3 is TGTGCCAGCAGCGTAGGATCTAGCGGATACGAGCAGTACTTC. Its translation: CASSVGSSGYEQYF.

The gene calls are TRBV11-2 and TRBJ2-5; D is unclear. CDR3 length: 12 residues. Germline CDR1 and CDR2: SGHAT and FQNNGV. V was clipped by 1 base and J by 5 bases, with 5 bases between them. CDR3 nucleotides: TGTGCCAGCAGCTTAGCGACTGAGACCCAGTACTTC. Translation gives CASSLATETQYF. The full variable domain, with the rest looked up from reference TRBV11-2 and TRBJ2-5, is EAGVAQSPRYKIIEKRQSVAFWCNPISGHATLYWYQQILGQGPKLLIQFQNNGVVDDSQLPKDRFSAERLKGVDSTLKIQPAKLEDSAVYLCASSLATETQYFGPGTRLLVL.

The V gene is TRBV7-2, the J gene TRBJ2-1; D gene uncertain. There are 12 residues in the CDR3. Trimming left V 1 base short and J 6 bases short, with 4 bases between. The germline V gene has CDR1 SGHTA and CDR2 FQGNSA. The chain's CDR3 is CASSLVRNEQFF. CDR3 nucleotide sequence: TGTGCCAGCAGCTTAGTCCGCAATGAGCAGTTCTTC.

V is TRBV5-6 and J is TRBJ2-1, with 10 bases lining up with TRBD2. Trimming cost V 3 bases and J 2 bases; bases outside gene matches: 2. Germline V gene lookup returns CDR1 SGHDT and CDR2 YYEEEE. The CDR3 has 15 residues. The CDR3 region has the DNA TGTGCCAGCAGCTCGGGACTAGCGCCCTACAATGAGCAGTTCTTC. This translates into CASSSGLAPYNEQFF.

V gene TRBV9 combines with J gene TRBJ1-1, with D possibly being TRBD1 (5 bases). This CDR3 contains 16 residues. V lost 1 base, J lost 0 bases, and 13 bases lay in between. Per germline, CDR1 SGDLS and CDR2 YYNGEE. The CDR3 DNA reads as TGTGCCAGCAGCGTATCGGTGGGGCCCTTGAACACTGAAGCTTTCTTT. Protein sequence: CASSVSVGPLNTEAFF.

CDR3 in amino acids: CASSPRIDRGTRYEQYF. As DNA, the CDR3 is TGTGCCAGCAGTCCGAGGATAGACAGGGGCACTCGCTACGAGCAGTACTTC. The chain links TRBV2 to TRBJ2-7; 8 positions match TRBD1. The V gene end was trimmed by 5 bases and the J gene end by 3 bases; junction bases not matched to a gene: 15. The length of the CDR3 is 17 residues. Germline V gives CDR1 SNHLY, CDR2 FYNNEI.

The chain combines TRBV4-1 with TRBJ2-6; D uncertain. The CDR3 is 17 residues long. V was shortened by 0 bases and J by 4 bases, with 13 bases between the two germline ends. From germline, CDR1 is MGHRA and CDR2 YSYEKL. CDR3: CASSQDKRVVGANVLTF. CDR3 nucleotides: TGCGCCAGCAGCCAAGATAAACGGGTCGTGGGGGCCAACGTCCTGACTTTC.

This chain links TRBV5-5 with TRBJ1-5, with 9 bases matching TRBD1. The V segment lost 0 bases and the J segment 2 bases; nucleotides outside the gene matches: 0. The length of the CDR3 is 15 residues. CDR1 and CDR2 (germline): SGHKS, YYEKEE (reference sequence). CDR3 bases: TGTGCCAGCAGCTTGGGGACAGGGGGCAATCAGCCCCAGCATTTT. Amino acids: CASSLGTGGNQPQHF.

The chain has TRBV4-3 and TRBJ2-5, with 10 bases aligning to TRBD2. The CDR3 consists of 18 residues. CDR1 and CDR2 (germline): LGHNA, YSLEER. V trimming: 1 base; J trimming: 2 bases; junction bases outside the gene matches: 10. The CDR3 nucleotides are TGCGCCAGCAGCCAAGGGGCGCCCGCTAGCGGGGGACAAGAGACCCAGTACTTC. Protein: CASSQGAPASGGQETQYF.

This sequence joins TRBV28 and TRBJ2-7, with 8 bases aligning to TRBD1. After removal of 4 bases from V and 5 bases from J, the junction contained 7 bases not matched to a gene. Per germline, CDR1 MDHEN and CDR2 SYDVKM. The CDR3 extends over 14 amino acids. Here the CDR3 reads CASSSPGGRNEQYF. The CDR3 coding sequence is TGTGCCAGCAGTTCCCCAGGGGGCCGGAACGAGCAGTACTTC.